These 8 T cell receptor beta chains were sequenced from one sample in a study of T cells after yellow fever vaccination. In TCRdb, the 5' RACE reads were re-called with MiXCR into one record per CDR3 protein. The sample holds around 300,000 distinct CDR3 sequences, roughly 3.9% seen once. Material: PBMCs, obtained 5 days after the yellow fever booster vaccination. The receptors were sampled from a man aged 18 to 30 who received the YFV17D yellow fever vaccine.

This clonotype was counted a few times. The rearrangement links TRBV5-6 to TRBJ1-2, with D tentatively TRBD1 (6 bases). CDR1 is SGHDT and CDR2 is YYEEEE in the germline V gene. This CDR3 contains 20 residues. With 0 bases removed from V and 2 bases from J, the gap between germline ends came to 26 bases. The chain's CDR3 is CASSLGRRWTGRGLNYGYTF. Written as DNA, the CDR3 is TGTGCCAGCAGCTTGGGTCGGAGGTGGACTGGCAGGGGACTCAACTATGGCTACACCTTC.

The chain joins TRBV18 to TRBJ1-6; 8 nucleotides agree with TRBD1. V trimming: 3 bases; J trimming: 8 bases; junction bases outside the gene matches: 0. Germline loops: CDR1 KGHSH, CDR2 LQKENI. The CDR3 runs to 13 residues. CDR3: CASSPGQDSPLHF. CDR3 coding DNA: TGTGCCAGCTCACCGGGACAGGATTCACCCCTCCACTTT.

This clonotype was picked up a small number of times. This sequence joins TRBV7-2 and TRBJ2-2; D unclear. Germline V CDR1 and CDR2: SGHTA, FQGNSA. The V and J ends lost 1 base and 1 base respectively, with 10 bases between them. This CDR3 region has 16 residues. CDR3 amino acids: CASSLESGLNTGELFF. The CDR3 DNA is TGTGCCAGCAGCTTAGAGTCGGGCCTGAACACCGGGGAGCTGTTTTTT.

This clonotype appeared many times. The chain combines TRBV20-1 with TRBJ1-3; D may be TRBD1 (6 bases). The CDR3 consists of 12 residues. Trimming removed 6 bases from V and 4 bases from J, with 10 bases in between. The V gene's germline CDR1 is DFQATT and CDR2 SNEGSKA (reference sequence). The CDR3 DNA reads TGCAGTGCCAGGGGTTCGGGAAACACCATATATTTT. Translation gives CSARGSGNTIYF.

A few counts support this clonotype. The genes are TRBV20-1 and TRBJ2-7; 7 bases fit TRBD2. V was clipped by 3 bases and J by 3 bases; unmatched bases: 5. Germline assignment: CDR1 DFQATT and CDR2 SNEGSKA (reference sequence). This CDR3 has 13 amino acids. The CDR3 reads CSASSGAVYEQYV. The DNA of the CDR3 is TGCAGTGCTAGCAGCGGGGCGGTCTACGAGCAGTACGTC.

The gene calls are TRBV20-1 and TRBJ2-2; TRBD1 is a possible D gene (5 bases). This CDR3 has 14 amino acids. Per germline, CDR1 DFQATT and CDR2 SNEGSKA (reference sequence). Between the trimmed V and J ends, which lost 6 bases and 3 bases, there was a span of 14 bases. The CDR3 loop reads CSASPIGDTGELFF. In nucleotides, the CDR3 is TGCAGTGCCAGCCCCATAGGGGACACCGGGGAGCTGTTTTTT.

This clonotype was seen only a few times. This rearrangement joins TRBV10-3 to TRBJ2-5; D could derive from TRBD1 or TRBD2 (6 bases each). Trimming left V 3 bases short and J 2 bases short, with 10 bases between. The V gene's germline CDR1 is ENHRY and CDR2 SYGVKD. This CDR3 has 14 amino acids. CDR3: CAISDPGAQETQYF. The DNA of the CDR3 is TGTGCCATCAGTGACCCGGGGGCGCAAGAGACCCAGTACTTC.

This clonotype came up a few times. The genes are TRBV6-2 or TRBV6-3 and TRBJ1-1; D unresolved. Germline V gene lookup returns CDR1 MNHEY and CDR2 SVGEGT. The CDR3 is 17 amino acids. Trimming cost V 0 bases and J 1 base, with 15 bases left between them. Here the CDR3 DNA reads TGTGCCAGCAGTTACTCTTTAAGGGTACCGAGGAACACTGAAGCTTTCTTT. Protein: CASSYSLRVPRNTEAFF.